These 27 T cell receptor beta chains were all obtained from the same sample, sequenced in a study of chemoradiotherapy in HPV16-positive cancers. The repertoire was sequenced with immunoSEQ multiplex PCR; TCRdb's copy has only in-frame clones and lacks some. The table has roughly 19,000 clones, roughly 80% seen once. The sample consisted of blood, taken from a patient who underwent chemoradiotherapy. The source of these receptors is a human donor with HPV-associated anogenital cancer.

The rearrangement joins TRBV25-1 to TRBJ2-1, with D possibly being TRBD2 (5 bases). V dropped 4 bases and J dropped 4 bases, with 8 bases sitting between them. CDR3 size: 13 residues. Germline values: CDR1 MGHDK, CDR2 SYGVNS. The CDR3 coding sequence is TGTGCCAGCAGTGGAGGGCTGTACAATGAGCAGTTCTTC. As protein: CASSGGLYNEQFF.

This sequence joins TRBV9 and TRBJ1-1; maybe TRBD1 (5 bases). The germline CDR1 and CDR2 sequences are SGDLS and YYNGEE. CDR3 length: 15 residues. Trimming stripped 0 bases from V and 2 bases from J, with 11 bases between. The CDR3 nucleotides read TGTGCCAGCAGCGTAGCGGGGACTCGTAACACTGAAGCTTTCTTT. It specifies CASSVAGTRNTEAFF.

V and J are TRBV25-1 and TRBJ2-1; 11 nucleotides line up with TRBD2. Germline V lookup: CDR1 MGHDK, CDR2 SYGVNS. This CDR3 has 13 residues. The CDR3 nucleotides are TGTGCGACCATAGGGACTAGCGGATATGAGCAGTTCTTC. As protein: CATIGTSGYEQFF.

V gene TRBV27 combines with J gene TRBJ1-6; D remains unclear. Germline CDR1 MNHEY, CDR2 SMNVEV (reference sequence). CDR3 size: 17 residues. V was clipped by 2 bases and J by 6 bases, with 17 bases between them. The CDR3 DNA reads TGTGCCAGCAGTTTAATAGGTGTTGGACGGGCTAATTCACCCCTCCACTTT. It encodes CASSLIGVGRANSPLHF.

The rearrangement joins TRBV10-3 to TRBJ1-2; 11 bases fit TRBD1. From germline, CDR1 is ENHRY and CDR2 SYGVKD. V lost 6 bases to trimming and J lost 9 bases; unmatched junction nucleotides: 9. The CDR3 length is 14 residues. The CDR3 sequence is CAIRETGTGGSYTF. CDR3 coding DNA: TGTGCCATCAGAGAGACCGGGACAGGGGGTAGCTACACCTTC.

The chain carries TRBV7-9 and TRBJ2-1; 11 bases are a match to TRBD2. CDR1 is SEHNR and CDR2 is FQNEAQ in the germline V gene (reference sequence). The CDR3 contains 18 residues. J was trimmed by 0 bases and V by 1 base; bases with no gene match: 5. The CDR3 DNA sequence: TGTGCCAGCAGCTTAGAGATTAGCGGGGGGGGCTCCTACAATGAGCAGTTCTTC. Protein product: CASSLEISGGGSYNEQFF.

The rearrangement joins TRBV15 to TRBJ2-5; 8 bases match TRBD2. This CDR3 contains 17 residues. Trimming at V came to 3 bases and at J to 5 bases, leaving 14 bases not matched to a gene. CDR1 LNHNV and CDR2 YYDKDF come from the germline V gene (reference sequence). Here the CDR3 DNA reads TGTGCCACCAGCAGCCAGAGGCGGGGGGCAGGGGAGGAGACCCAGTACTTC. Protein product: CATSSQRRGAGEETQYF.

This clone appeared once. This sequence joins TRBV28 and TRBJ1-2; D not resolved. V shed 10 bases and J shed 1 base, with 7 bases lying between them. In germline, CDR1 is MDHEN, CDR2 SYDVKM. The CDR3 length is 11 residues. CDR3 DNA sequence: TGTGCCACCGTGGGTAACTATGGCTACACCTTC. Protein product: CATVGNYGYTF.

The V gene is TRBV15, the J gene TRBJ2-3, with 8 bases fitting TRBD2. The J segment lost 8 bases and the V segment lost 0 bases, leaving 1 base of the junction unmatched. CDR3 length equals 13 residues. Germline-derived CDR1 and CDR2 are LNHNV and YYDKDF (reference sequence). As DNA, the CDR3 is TGTGCCACCAGCAGAGAGGCGGGGGGTACGCAGTATTTT. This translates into CATSREAGGTQYF.

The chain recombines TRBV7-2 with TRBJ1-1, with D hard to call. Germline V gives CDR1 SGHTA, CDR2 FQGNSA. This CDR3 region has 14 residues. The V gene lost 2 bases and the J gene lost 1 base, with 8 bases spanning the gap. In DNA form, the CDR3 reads TGTGCCAGCAGCTTAAAGGGCCAGAACACTGAAGCTTTCTTT. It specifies CASSLKGQNTEAFF.

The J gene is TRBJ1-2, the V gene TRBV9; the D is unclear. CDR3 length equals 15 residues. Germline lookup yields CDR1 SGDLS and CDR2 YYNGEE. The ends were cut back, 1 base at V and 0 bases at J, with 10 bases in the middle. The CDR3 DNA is TGTGCCAGCAGCGTACACCCTAGGACTAACTATGGCTACACCTTC. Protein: CASSVHPRTNYGYTF.

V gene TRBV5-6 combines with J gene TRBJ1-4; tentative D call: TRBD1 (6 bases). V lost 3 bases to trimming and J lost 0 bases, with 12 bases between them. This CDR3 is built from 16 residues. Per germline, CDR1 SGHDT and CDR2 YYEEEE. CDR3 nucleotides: TGTGCCAGCAGCTGGGGAGGGGGGTCAACTAATGAAAAACTGTTTTTT. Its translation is CASSWGGGSTNEKLFF. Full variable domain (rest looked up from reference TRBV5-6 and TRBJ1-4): DAGVTQSPTHLIKTRGQQVTLRCSPKSGHDTVSWYQQALGQGPQFIFQYYEEEERQRGNFPDRFSGHQFPNYSSELNVNALLLGDSALYLCASSWGGGSTNEKLFFGSGTQLSVL.

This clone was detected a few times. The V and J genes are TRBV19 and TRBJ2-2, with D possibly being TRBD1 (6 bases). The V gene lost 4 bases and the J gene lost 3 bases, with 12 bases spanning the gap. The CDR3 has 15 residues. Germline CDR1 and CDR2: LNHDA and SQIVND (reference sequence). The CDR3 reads CASSRGRSDTGELFF. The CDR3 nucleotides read TGTGCCAGTAGTAGGGGGCGCTCGGACACCGGGGAGCTGTTTTTT. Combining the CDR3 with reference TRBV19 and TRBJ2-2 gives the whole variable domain DGGITQSPKYLFRKEGQNVTLSCEQNLNHDAMYWYRQDPGQGLRLIYYSQIVNDFQKGDIAEGYSVSREKKESFPLTVTSAQKNPTAFYLCASSRGRSDTGELFFGEGSRLTVL.

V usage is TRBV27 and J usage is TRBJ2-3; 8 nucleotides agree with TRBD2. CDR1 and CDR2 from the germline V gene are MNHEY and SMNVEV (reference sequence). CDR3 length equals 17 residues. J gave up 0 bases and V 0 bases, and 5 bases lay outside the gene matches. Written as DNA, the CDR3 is TGTGCCAGCAGTTTATCCGAAGCTAGCGGGAGCACAGATACGCAGTATTTT. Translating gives CASSLSEASGSTDTQYF.

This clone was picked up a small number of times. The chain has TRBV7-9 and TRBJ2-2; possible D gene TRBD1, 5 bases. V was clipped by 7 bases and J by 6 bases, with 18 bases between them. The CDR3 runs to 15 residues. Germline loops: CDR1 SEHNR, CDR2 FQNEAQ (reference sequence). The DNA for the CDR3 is TGTGCCAGCAACCCGTTAAACGTAGGGGCCGGGGAGCTGTTTTTT. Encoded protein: CASNPLNVGAGELFF. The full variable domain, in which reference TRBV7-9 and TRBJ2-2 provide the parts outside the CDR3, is DTGVSQNPRHKITKRGQNVTFRCDPISEHNRLYWYRQTLGQGPEFLTYFQNEAQLEKSRLLSDRFSAERPKGSFSTLEIQRTEQGDSAMYLCASNPLNVGAGELFFGEGSRLTVL.

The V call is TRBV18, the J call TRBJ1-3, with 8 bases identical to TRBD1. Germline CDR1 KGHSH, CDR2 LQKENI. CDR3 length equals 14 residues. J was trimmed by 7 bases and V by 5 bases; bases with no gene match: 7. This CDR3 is CASSDLDRGNTIYF. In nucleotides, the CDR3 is TGTGCCAGCTCAGACCTTGACAGGGGCAACACCATATATTTT.

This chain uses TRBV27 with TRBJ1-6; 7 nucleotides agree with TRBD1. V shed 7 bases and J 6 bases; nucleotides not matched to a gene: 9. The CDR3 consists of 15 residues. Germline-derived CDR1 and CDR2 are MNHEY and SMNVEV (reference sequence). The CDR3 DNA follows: TGTGCCAGCACCGTCGGGGGACAGCTTAATTCACCCCTCCACTTT. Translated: CASTVGGQLNSPLHF.

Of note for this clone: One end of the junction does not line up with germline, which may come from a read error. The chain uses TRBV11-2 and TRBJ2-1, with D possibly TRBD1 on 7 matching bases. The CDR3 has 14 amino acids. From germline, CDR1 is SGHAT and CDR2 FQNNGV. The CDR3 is CASGGTVSNNEQFF. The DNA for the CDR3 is TGTGCCAGCGGCGGGACAGTCTCCAACAATGAGCAGTTCTTC.

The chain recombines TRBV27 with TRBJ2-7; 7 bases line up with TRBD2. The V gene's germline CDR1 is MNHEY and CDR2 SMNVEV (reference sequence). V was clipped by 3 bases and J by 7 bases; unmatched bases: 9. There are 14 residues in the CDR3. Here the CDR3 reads CASSLKAGLGEQYF. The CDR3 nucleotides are TGTGCCAGCAGTTTGAAAGCGGGGCTGGGGGAGCAGTACTTC.

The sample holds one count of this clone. CDR3 loop: CASSVGGYGEQFF. The DNA of the CDR3 is TGTGCCAGCAGCGTAGGGGGGTATGGGGAGCAGTTCTTC. V and J are TRBV9 and TRBJ2-1; TRBD1 or TRBD2 may be the D gene (5 bases each). Trimming took 0 bases from V and 10 from J, leaving 11 bases between them. The CDR3 has 13 amino acids. CDR1 SGDLS and CDR2 YYNGEE come from the germline V gene.

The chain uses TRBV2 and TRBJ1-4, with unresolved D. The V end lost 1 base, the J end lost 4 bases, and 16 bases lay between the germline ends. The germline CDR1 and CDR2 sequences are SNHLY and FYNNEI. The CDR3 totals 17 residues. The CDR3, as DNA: TGTGCCAGCAGTGAAGGAGTAAACCGCATTTTTAATGAAAAACTGTTTTTT. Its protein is CASSEGVNRIFNEKLFF.

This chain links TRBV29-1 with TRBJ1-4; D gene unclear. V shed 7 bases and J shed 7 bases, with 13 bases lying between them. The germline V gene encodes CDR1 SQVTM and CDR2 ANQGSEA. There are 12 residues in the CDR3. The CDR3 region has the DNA TGCAGCGGCGGGTCTAGCGGTGAAAAACTGTTTTTT. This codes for CSGGSSGEKLFF.

DNA for the CDR3: TGTGCCAGCAGGGATCCGGGACAGGGGATTAACACCATATATTTT. Its protein is CASRDPGQGINTIYF. V usage is TRBV4-2 and J usage is TRBJ1-3; TRBD1 aligns across 10 bases. This CDR3 is 15 amino acids long. Germline CDR1 reads LGHNA; CDR2 reads YNFKEQ. The trim removed 6 bases at V and 7 bases at J, leaving 9 bases unmatched.

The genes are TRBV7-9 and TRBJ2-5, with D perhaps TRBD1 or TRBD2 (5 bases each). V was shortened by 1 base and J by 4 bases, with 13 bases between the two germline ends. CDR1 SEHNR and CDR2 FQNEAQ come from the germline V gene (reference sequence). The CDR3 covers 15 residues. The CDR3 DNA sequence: TGTGCCAGCAGCTTAGAGGGGACCCCGATAGAGACCCAGTACTTC. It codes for CASSLEGTPIETQYF.

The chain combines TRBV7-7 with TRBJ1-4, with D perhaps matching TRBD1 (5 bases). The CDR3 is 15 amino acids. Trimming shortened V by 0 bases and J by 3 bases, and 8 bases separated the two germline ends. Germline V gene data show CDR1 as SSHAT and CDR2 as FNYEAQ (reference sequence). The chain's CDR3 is CASSLAGGANEKLFF. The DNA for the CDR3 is TGTGCCAGCAGCTTAGCGGGGGGGGCTAATGAAAAACTGTTTTTT.

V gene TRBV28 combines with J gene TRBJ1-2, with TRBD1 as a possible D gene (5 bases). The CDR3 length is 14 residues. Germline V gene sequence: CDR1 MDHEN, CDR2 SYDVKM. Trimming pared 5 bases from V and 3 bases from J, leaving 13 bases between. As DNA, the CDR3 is TGTGCCAGCAGTGTAGGGTCCAGGGACTATGGCTACACCTTC. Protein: CASSVGSRDYGYTF.

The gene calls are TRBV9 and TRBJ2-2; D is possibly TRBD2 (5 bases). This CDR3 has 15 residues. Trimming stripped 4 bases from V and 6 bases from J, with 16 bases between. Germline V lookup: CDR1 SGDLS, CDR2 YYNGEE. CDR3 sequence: CASSKDEGFAGELFF. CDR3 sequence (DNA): TGTGCCAGCAGCAAAGACGAGGGATTCGCCGGGGAGCTGTTTTTT.